The sequence of this T cell receptor (beta chain) was determined in a study of blood T cell repertoires in COVID-19. Study information: The origin of the acute and convalescent COVID-19 samples was the United States, Italy and Spain. The cDNA or gDNA used as material had been derived from T cells, B-cell-depleted T cells, or PBMCs.

Generated by immunoSEQ multiplex PCR, the TCRdb table keeps only in-frame clones and is missing some. Of some 200,000 clones in the sample, about 85% were seen once. Germline CDR1 MNHEY, CDR2 SMNVEV (reference sequence). V lost 5 bases to trimming and J lost 7 bases; unmatched junction nucleotides: 16. The CDR3 covers 18 residues. What was sequenced was peripheral blood. This clonotype originated in a woman older than 75 with acute or convalescent COVID-19. The rearrangement joins TRBV27 to TRBJ1-6, with 8 bases identical to TRBD1. The chain's CDR3 is CASSHLRQGSNQNSPLHF. Written as DNA, the CDR3 is TGTGCCAGCAGTCACCTGAGACAGGGGAGCAACCAAAATTCACCCCTCCACTTT.